This T cell receptor beta chain was found in a study of T-cell reconstitution after alpha-beta-depleted transplantation in children. There are a few counts of this clonotype. What it binds is not known. Study results and caveats: A year post-transplant, T-cell counts and diversity derived mostly from newly produced T cells.

The authors prepared the TCRbeta library with unique molecular identifiers. TCRdb reprocessed the PCR reads with MiXCR, giving one entry per CDR3 protein. The sample holds 250,000 to 400,000 distinct CDR3 sequences, over 20% seen once. This CDR3 is 15 amino acids long. Looked up from germline, CDR1 is MNHEY and CDR2 is SMNVEV (reference sequence). Unmatched junction bases numbered 9, after V lost 4 bases and J lost 8 bases. The rearrangement links TRBV27 to TRBJ2-1; 9 positions agree with TRBD1. This receptor was identified in a male patient younger than 18 who had a stem cell transplant for acute lymphoblastic leukemia, so the T cells may come from the graft donor. The specimen comprised PBMCs, mostly from graft donor cells, sampled 180 days after TCRalphabeta/CD19-depleted stem cell transplant. The CDR3 DNA reads as TGTGCCAGCAGTTCGGGACAGGGAGAGCTTTATGAGCAGTTCTTC. It codes for CASSSGQGELYEQFF.